What follows are 22 T cell receptor beta chains derived from one specimen sequenced in a study of blood T cells in healthy people across ages. A J-beta primer mix and a sample-barcoded 5' primer were used in a second PCR of about 7 to 12 cycles. TCRdb redid the calling of the 5' RACE reads with MiXCR, one entry per CDR3 protein. In the table there are approximately 800,000 distinct CDR3 sequences, more than 45% of which are singletons. Material: blood. All receptors come from a young man in good health.

This clonotype was observed a handful of times. The chain employs TRBV6-6 and TRBJ2-4; D not certain. Near its end, the DNA agrees better with TRBJ2-7, so the J call may be wrong. The CDR3 contains 14 residues. The germline V gene encodes CDR1 MNHNY and CDR2 SVGAGI (reference sequence). The CDR3 DNA reads as TGTGCCAGCAGTTACTCGTTAGGCTTGTACGAGCAGTACTTC. It is translated as CASSYSLGLYEQYF.

The genes are TRBV4-2 and TRBJ2-3, with unresolved D. In germline, CDR1 is LGHNA, CDR2 YNFKEQ. The ends were cut back, 4 bases at V and 4 bases at J, with 21 bases in the middle. CDR3 length: 17 amino acids. The CDR3 bases are TGTGCCAGCAGCCCCCTCCTTGGACGGGCCCCACCAGATACGCAGTATTTT. Protein product: CASSPLLGRAPPDTQYF.

The sample holds a few counts of this clonotype. The chain employs TRBV7-6 and TRBJ2-1, with TRBD2 matching 13 bases. Trimming took 2 bases from V and 5 from J; bases not matched to a gene: 9. Germline CDR1 is SGHVS and CDR2 is FNYEAQ. The CDR3 is made up of 18 amino acids. Here the CDR3 DNA reads TGTGCCAGCAGCTTATACCAGGGACTAGCGGGACCTAACAATGAGCAGTTCTTC. It is translated as CASSLYQGLAGPNNEQFF.

CDR3 nucleotide sequence: TGTGCCAGCAGCTTAGCAGTCGGGGGGAATCAGCCCCAGCATTTT. Translated, it gives CASSLAVGGNQPQHF. V usage is TRBV7-9 and J usage is TRBJ1-5; maybe TRBD1 (5 bases). Germline assignment: CDR1 SEHNR and CDR2 FQNEAQ (reference sequence). The CDR3 consists of 15 residues. Trimming took off 0 bases at V and 4 bases at J, with 10 bases between the two ends.

V and J are TRBV20-1 and TRBJ2-3; TRBD2 agrees at 12 bases. CDR1 is DFQATT, CDR2 SNEGSKA, per germline (reference sequence). The CDR3 has 15 residues. J gave up 3 bases and V 6 bases, and 7 bases lay outside the gene matches. DNA for the CDR3: TGCAGTGCGACTAGCGGGAGCCGAGAGACAGATACGCAGTATTTT. Translation gives CSATSGSRETDTQYF.

As DNA, the CDR3 is TGTGCCAGCAGCGTAGGGGGACAGGGTAGGACTGAAGCTTTCTTT. This codes for CASSVGGQGRTEAFF. The chain couples TRBV9 to TRBJ1-1, with TRBD1 identical over 9 bases. V trimming: 0 bases; J trimming: 5 bases; junction bases outside the gene matches: 5. The CDR3 is made up of 15 amino acids. CDR1 SGDLS and CDR2 YYNGEE come from the germline V gene.

This clonotype was seen a few times. The V call is TRBV7-6, the J call TRBJ2-7; 9 bases map to TRBD1. The CDR3 covers 14 residues. Germline values: CDR1 SGHVS, CDR2 FNYEAQ. The V gene end was trimmed by 4 bases and the J gene end by 5 bases; junction bases not matched to a gene: 6. The CDR3 DNA sequence: TGTGCCAGCAGCTCCGGGACAGGGTTCGACGAGCAGTACTTC. Translating it yields CASSSGTGFDEQYF. Full variable domain (remainder filled in from reference TRBV7-6 and TRBJ2-7): GAGVSQSPRYKVTKRGQDVALRCDPISGHVSLYWYRQALGQGPEFLTYFNYEAQQDKSGLPNDRFSAERPEGSISTLTIQRTEQRDSAMYRCASSSGTGFDEQYFGPGTRLTVT.

This clonotype showed up just a few times. This chain joins TRBV4-2 and TRBJ2-1; 9 bases align to TRBD2. The CDR3 runs 15 residues. Losses at the gene ends were 0 bases for V and 7 bases for J; bases not matched to a gene: 4. Germline V lookup: CDR1 LGHNA, CDR2 YNFKEQ. The CDR3 sequence: CASSQDWTSENEQFF. DNA for the CDR3: TGTGCCAGCAGCCAAGATTGGACTAGCGAAAATGAGCAGTTCTTC.

The chain links TRBV12-3 or TRBV12-4 to TRBJ2-4; TRBD1 matches 8 bases. The J call may be mistaken, given a closer DNA end match to TRBJ2-7. The CDR3 is made up of 16 amino acids. CDR3 sequence: CASSFSTGAVSYEQYF. The CDR3 region has the DNA TGTGCCAGCAGTTTCTCGACAGGGGCCGTATCCTACGAGCAGTACTTC.

The CDR3 DNA reads as TGTGCCAGCATGAGCTTATCTGGGGCCAACGTCCTGACTTTC. Translation: CASMSLSGANVLTF. The chain is built from TRBV6-5 and TRBJ2-6; D is ambiguous. Per the germline V gene, CDR1 is MNHEY and CDR2 is SVGAGI. The CDR3 is 14 residues long. Trimming shortened V by 7 bases and J by 1 base, and 8 bases separated the two germline ends.

This clonotype was counted between two and nine times. Here the CDR3 DNA reads TGCGCCAGCAGCCAAGGAACAGGGAACGGCTACACCTTC. Translated: CASSQGTGNGYTF. The chain links TRBV4-3 to TRBJ1-2, with D perhaps matching TRBD1 (6 bases). Germline V gene data show CDR1 as LGHNA and CDR2 as YSLEER. Trimming cost V 1 base and J 8 bases, with 11 bases left between them. This CDR3 has 13 amino acids.

This rearrangement joins TRBV3-1 to TRBJ2-7; D may be TRBD1 or TRBD2 (5 bases each). Trimming left V 1 base short and J 6 bases short, with 13 bases between. Germline V gives CDR1 LGHDT, CDR2 YNNKEL (reference sequence). CDR3 length equals 14 residues. The CDR3 spells CASSQAPGTREQYF. CDR3 nucleotide sequence: TGTGCCAGCAGCCAAGCGCCGGGGACGCGCGAGCAGTACTTC.

The chain joins TRBV29-1 to TRBJ2-4; 9 nucleotides match TRBD2. The J call may be incorrect, as the DNA end agrees better with TRBJ2-5. Germline V lookup: CDR1 SQVTM, CDR2 ANQGSEA. CDR3 length: 17 amino acids. The CDR3 here is CSEQTHSGRGFGETQYF. The CDR3 nucleotides read TGCAGCGAGCAGACCCATAGCGGGAGAGGGTTTGGGGAGACCCAGTACTTC.

The chain joins TRBV5-1 to TRBJ2-3; no reliable D call. This CDR3 contains 14 residues. V lost 4 bases to trimming and J lost 4 bases, with 13 bases between them. CDR1 SGHRS and CDR2 YFSETQ come from the germline V gene. CDR3 in amino acids: CASSPPQLADTQYF. CDR3 DNA sequence: TGCGCCAGCAGCCCCCCCCAATTGGCAGATACGCAGTATTTT. The full variable domain, rest sourced from reference TRBV5-1 and TRBJ2-3, is KAGVTQTPRYLIKTRGQQVTLSCSPISGHRSVSWYQQTPGQGLQFLFEYFSETQRNKGNFPGRFSGRQFSNSRSEMNVSTLELGDSALYLCASSPPQLADTQYFGPGTRLTVL.

The chain uses TRBV4-2 and TRBJ2-4, with 8 bases that match TRBD2. With 3 bases clipped from V and 2 bases from J, the junction kept 6 bases outside the gene matches. The CDR3 spans 16 residues. Germline CDR1 LGHNA, CDR2 YNFKEQ. The CDR3 DNA reads as TGTGCCAGCAGCCAGGGTAGCGGGGCGACCAAAAACATTCAGTACTTC. This gives the protein CASSQGSGATKNIQYF.

The V and J genes are TRBV11-1 and TRBJ1-4, with D perhaps TRBD1 (5 bases). V was pared by 2 bases and J by 8 bases, with 18 bases between. In germline, CDR1 is SGHAT, CDR2 FQDESV (reference sequence). This CDR3 is built from 16 residues. The CDR3, as DNA: TGTGCCAGCAGCTTATACGGGACGCTCAACGGGGAAAAACTGTTTTTT. It translates to CASSLYGTLNGEKLFF.

Remarks on this clonotype: The junction departs from the called germline gene at one end, perhaps through a read error. CDR3 in amino acids: CRARPGTSGYNEQFF. The CDR3 nucleotides are TGCAGGGCTAGACCCGGGACTAGCGGATACAATGAGCAGTTCTTC. The rearrangement joins TRBV20-1 to TRBJ2-1, with 11 bases fitting TRBD2. Germline assignment: CDR1 DFQATT and CDR2 SNEGSKA (reference sequence). The CDR3 contains 15 residues.

V and J are TRBV7-9 and TRBJ2-4; a weak D match, TRBD2 (5 bases). The J call may be mistaken, given a closer DNA end match to TRBJ2-7. Germline V gene data show CDR1 as SEHNR and CDR2 as FQNEAQ (reference sequence). CDR3 length: 16 residues. DNA for the CDR3: TGTGCCAGCAGCTTAACCGCGGGTTTGGGGACCTACGAGCAGTACTTC. Translating it yields CASSLTAGLGTYEQYF.

The chain carries TRBV3-1 and TRBJ2-7; D gene uncertain. The CDR3 runs 14 residues. Deletions cut 0 bases from V and 7 bases from J, with 13 bases between. CDR1 LGHDT and CDR2 YNNKEL come from the germline V gene (reference sequence). In DNA form, the CDR3 reads TGTGCCAGCAGCCAAGATCCGAGGTCTGTGGAGCAGTACTTC. Amino acid sequence: CASSQDPRSVEQYF.

There are a few counts of this clonotype. This sequence joins TRBV5-1 and TRBJ2-5; 7 bases align to TRBD1. From germline, CDR1 is SGHRS and CDR2 YFSETQ. The CDR3 is 14 residues long. The J segment lost 3 bases and the V segment lost 2 bases, leaving 4 bases of the junction unmatched. The CDR3 spells CASSFGQAEETQYF. The DNA of the CDR3 is TGCGCCAGCAGCTTCGGACAGGCAGAAGAGACCCAGTACTTC.

V is TRBV6-1 and J is TRBJ2-3; D is unclear. Trimming took 3 bases from V and 6 from J, leaving 7 bases between them. The CDR3 runs to 12 residues. The germline V gene has CDR1 MNHNS and CDR2 SASEGT. As DNA, the CDR3 is TGTGCCAGCAGTGAGGTTGCGGATACGCAGTATTTT. Translation: CASSEVADTQYF.

This clonotype is a singleton in its sample. A much bigger clone sits one base away, suggesting this may be a read error. The CDR3 sequence is CASSIDGQLARGSIYEQYF. Here the CDR3 DNA reads TGTGCCAGCAGCATAGATGGCCAACTCGCGAGGGGCTCGATCTACGAGCAGTACTTC. The chain combines TRBV7-2 with TRBJ2-7; D may match TRBD1 or TRBD2 (5 bases each). The germline V gene has CDR1 SGHTA and CDR2 FQGNSA. V gave up 5 bases and J gave up 3 bases, with 29 bases separating them. The CDR3 runs 19 residues.